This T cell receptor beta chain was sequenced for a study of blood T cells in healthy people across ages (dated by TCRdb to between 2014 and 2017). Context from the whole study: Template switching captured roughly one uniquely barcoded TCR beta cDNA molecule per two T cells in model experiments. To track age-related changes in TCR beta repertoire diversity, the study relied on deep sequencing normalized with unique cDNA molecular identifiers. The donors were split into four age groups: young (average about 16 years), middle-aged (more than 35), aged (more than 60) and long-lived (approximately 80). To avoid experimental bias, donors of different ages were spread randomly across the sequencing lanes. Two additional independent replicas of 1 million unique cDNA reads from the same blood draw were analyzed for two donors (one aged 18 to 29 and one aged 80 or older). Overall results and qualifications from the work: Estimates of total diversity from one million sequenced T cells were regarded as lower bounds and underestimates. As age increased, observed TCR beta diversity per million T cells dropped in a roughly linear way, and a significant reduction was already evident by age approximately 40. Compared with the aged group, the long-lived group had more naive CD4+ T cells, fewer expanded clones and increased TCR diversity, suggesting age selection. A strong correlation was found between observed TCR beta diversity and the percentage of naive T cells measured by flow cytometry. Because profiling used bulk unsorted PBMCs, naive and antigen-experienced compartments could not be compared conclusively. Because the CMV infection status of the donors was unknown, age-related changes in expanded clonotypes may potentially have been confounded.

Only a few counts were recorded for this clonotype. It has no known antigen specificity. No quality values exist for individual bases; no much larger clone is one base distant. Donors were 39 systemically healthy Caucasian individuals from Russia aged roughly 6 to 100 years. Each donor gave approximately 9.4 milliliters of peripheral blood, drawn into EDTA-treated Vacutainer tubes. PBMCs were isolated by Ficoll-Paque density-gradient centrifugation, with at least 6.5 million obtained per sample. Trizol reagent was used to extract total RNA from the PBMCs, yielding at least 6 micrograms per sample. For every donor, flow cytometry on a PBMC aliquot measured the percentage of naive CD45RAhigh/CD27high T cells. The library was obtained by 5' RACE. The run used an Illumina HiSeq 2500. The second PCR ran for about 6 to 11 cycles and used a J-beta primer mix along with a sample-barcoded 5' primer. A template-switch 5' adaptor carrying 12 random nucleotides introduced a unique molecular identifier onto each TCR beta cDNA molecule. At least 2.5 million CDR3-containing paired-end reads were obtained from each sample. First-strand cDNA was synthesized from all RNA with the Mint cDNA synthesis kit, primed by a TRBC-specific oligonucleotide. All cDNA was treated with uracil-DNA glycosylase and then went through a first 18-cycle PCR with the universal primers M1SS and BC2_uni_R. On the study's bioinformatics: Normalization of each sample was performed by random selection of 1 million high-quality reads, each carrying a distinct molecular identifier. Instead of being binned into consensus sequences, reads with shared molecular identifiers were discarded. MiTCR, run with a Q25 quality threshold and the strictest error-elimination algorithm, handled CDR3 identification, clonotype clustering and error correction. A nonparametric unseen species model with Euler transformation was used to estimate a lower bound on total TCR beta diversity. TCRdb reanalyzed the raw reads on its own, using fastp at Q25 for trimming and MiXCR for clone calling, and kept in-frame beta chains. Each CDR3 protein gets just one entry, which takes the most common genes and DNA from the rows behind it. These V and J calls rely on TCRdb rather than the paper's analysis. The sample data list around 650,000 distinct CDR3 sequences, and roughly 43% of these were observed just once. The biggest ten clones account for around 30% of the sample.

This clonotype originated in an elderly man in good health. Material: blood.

Here is the DNA: TGCGCCAGCAGTCTGAGGACTAGCGGGGTGACAGATACGCAGTATTTT. Translated, this gives CASSLRTSGVTDTQYF. The chain was built from TRBV5-1 and TRBJ2-3, and TRBD2 aligns with 12 junction nucleotides. CDR1 and CDR2 are drawn from the germline V gene: SGHRS, YFSETQ. At the junction V is shortened by 5 bases and J by 3 bases; bases outside the gene matches: 7. From its cysteine to its phenylalanine, the CDR3 spans 16 amino acids. The retained sequence is limited to the CDR3, 48 bases, with the frame set at the first base.